The clone carrying this T cell receptor (beta chain) was observed once. Its antigen is undetermined. The data are from a study of cytomegalovirus exposure and HLA in healthy donors. Unrecorded immune exposures were likely, despite nominal health at sampling. Study findings and constraints: Presence/absence analyses supposed approximately even sequencing depth among donors.

The trim removed 4 bases at V and 2 bases at J, leaving 5 bases unmatched. This CDR3 has 16 amino acids. In germline, CDR1 is MNHEY, CDR2 SVGAGI. Both 60 Vbeta primers and 13 Jbeta primers went into the PCR. The method was immunoSEQ multiplex PCR; TCRdb's version includes in-frame clones alone and lacks a portion of them. Among about 34,000 clones listed, 85% to 90% were seen once. This receptor was identified in a boy younger than 18 in good health and CMV-seronegative. This sequence joins TRBV6-5 and TRBJ2-2, with 9 bases lining up with TRBD2. Sample: PBMCs. The CDR3 region has the DNA TGTGCCAGCAGTTCATTAGCGGGGGCTAACACCGGGGAGCTGTTTTTT. This codes for CASSSLAGANTGELFF.